The 6 T cell receptor beta chains below were found in one sample sequenced in a study of blood T cell repertoires in COVID-19. Repertoires were generated with immunoSEQ multiplex PCR, while TCRdb's copy carries only in-frame clones and drops some. There are 90,000 or so clones in the sample; about 82% occur only once, and 25% lies in the top ten. Sequencing input: peripheral blood. These receptor sequences come from a human donor in a cohort sampled during active COVID-19.

The chain uses TRBV15 and TRBJ2-7, with D maybe TRBD1 (7 bases). V lost 5 bases to trimming and J lost 4 bases, with 18 bases between them. Germline CDR1 reads LNHNV; CDR2 reads YYDKDF (reference sequence). This CDR3 is built from 15 residues. The CDR3 sequence is CATSYARGDSYEQYF. The CDR3 DNA reads TGTGCCACCAGCTACGCCAGGGGGGATTCGTACGAGCAGTACTTC.

A few counts support this clone. The V and J genes are TRBV5-8 and TRBJ1-5; the match to TRBD1 covers 9 bases. In germline, CDR1 is SGHTS, CDR2 YDEGEE. The CDR3 is 15 residues long. The V and J ends lost 4 bases and 1 base, in that order; junction bases with no gene match: 3. DNA of the CDR3: TGTGCCAGCAGCGCAGGGACAGGGAGCAATCAGCCCCAGCATTTT. Encoded protein: CASSAGTGSNQPQHF.

The genes are TRBV5-6 and TRBJ2-1; D is possibly TRBD1 (6 bases). Germline V gene sequence: CDR1 SGHDT, CDR2 YYEEEE. V was shortened by 5 bases and J by 5 bases, with 23 bases between the two germline ends. This CDR3 has 17 residues. The CDR3 region is CASSKPLQGNGHNEQFF. CDR3 nucleotide sequence: TGTGCCAGCAGTAAACCCTTGCAGGGGAATGGACACAATGAGCAGTTCTTC.

The chain carries TRBV7-2 and TRBJ2-6; D unclear. This CDR3 is 14 amino acids long. Per the germline V gene, CDR1 is SGHTA and CDR2 is FQGNSA. Trimming stripped 1 base from V and 4 bases from J, with 5 bases between. CDR3: CASSLVSGANVLTF. The CDR3 bases are TGTGCCAGCAGCTTAGTATCCGGGGCCAACGTCCTGACTTTC.

This clone was counted a single time. This chain connects TRBV28 to TRBJ2-7, with TRBD1 as a possible D gene (6 bases). Germline V gene sequence: CDR1 MDHEN, CDR2 SYDVKM. This CDR3 is 14 amino acids long. V gave up 6 bases and J gave up 5 bases, with 17 bases separating them. The CDR3 coding sequence is TGTGCCAGCAGCCGACCCGACAGGCCCCACGAGCAGTACTTC. As protein: CASSRPDRPHEQYF.

This clone has only one observation. The chain joins TRBV4-3 to TRBJ2-2; D unresolved. This CDR3 is 15 amino acids long. The ends were cut back, 1 base at V and 1 base at J, with 7 bases in the middle. Germline values: CDR1 LGHNA, CDR2 YSLEER. CDR3 sequence reads: CASSQVPKNTGELFF. CDR3 DNA sequence: TGCGCCAGCAGCCAAGTACCTAAGAACACCGGGGAGCTGTTTTTT.